This T cell receptor beta chain was sequenced in a study of response to subunit inactivated influenza vaccine. Study conclusions and caveats: Few additional T cells are recruited per seasonal influenza vaccination, authors suggested.

TCRdb used MiXCR to reprocess the RT-PCR reads, holding one entry per CDR3 protein. The sample contains about 800,000 distinct CDR3 sequences, 21% of which appear only once. This clonotype has a handful of counts. Its specificity is unknown. The CDR3 is 16 residues long. CDR1 is LNHDA and CDR2 is SQIVND in the germline V gene (reference sequence). V dropped 3 bases and J dropped 8 bases, with 22 bases sitting between them. The material was PBMCs from blood, obtained approximately 5 days after vaccination. This clonotype was obtained from a man aged 50 to 59 who received an inactivated influenza vaccine. The rearrangement links TRBV19 to TRBJ1-2, with a weak D call TRBD1 (5 bases). Here the CDR3 DNA reads TGTGCCAGTAGTATTGGATTGGGGCCGGCGACTTACGGCTACACCTTC. It encodes CASSIGLGPATYGYTF. Full variable domain (rest looked up from reference TRBV19 and TRBJ1-2): DGGITQSPKYLFRKEGQNVTLSCEQNLNHDAMYWYRQDPGQGLRLIYYSQIVNDFQKGDIAEGYSVSREKKESFPLTVTSAQKNPTAFYLCASSIGLGPATYGYTFGSGTRLTVV.